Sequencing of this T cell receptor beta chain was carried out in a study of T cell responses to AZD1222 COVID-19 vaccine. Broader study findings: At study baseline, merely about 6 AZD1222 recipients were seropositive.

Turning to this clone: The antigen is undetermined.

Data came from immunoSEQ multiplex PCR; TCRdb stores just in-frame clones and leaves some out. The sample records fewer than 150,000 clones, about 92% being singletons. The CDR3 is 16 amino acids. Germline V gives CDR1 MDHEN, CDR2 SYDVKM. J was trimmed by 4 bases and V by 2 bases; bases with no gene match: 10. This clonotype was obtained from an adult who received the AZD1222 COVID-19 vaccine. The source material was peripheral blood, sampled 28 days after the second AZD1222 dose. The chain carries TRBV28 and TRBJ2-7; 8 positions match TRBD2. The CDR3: CASSLNPLLAVYEQYF. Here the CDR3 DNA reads TGTGCCAGCAGTTTAAACCCCCTACTAGCGGTATACGAGCAGTACTTC.